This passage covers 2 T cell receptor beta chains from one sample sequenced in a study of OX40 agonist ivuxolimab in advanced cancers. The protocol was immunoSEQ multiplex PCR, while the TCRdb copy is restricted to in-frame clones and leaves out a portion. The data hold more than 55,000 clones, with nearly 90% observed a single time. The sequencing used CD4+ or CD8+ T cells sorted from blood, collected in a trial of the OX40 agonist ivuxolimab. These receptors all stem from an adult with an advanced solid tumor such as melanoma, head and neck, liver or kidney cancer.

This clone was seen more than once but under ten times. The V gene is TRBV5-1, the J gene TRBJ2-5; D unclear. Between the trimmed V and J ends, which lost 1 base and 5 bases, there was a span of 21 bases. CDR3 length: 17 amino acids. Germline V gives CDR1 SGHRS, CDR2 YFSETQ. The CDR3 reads CASSLSPAAVSMETQYF. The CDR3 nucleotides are TGCGCCAGCAGCTTGTCACCCGCCGCAGTGAGTATGGAGACCCAGTACTTC.

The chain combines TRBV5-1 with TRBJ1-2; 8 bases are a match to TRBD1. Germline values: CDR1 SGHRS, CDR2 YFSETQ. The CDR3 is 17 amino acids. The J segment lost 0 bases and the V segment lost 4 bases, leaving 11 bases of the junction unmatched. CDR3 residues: CASSARTGSLTNYGYTF. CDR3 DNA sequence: TGCGCCAGCAGCGCCCGGACAGGGAGTCTTACTAACTATGGCTACACCTTC.